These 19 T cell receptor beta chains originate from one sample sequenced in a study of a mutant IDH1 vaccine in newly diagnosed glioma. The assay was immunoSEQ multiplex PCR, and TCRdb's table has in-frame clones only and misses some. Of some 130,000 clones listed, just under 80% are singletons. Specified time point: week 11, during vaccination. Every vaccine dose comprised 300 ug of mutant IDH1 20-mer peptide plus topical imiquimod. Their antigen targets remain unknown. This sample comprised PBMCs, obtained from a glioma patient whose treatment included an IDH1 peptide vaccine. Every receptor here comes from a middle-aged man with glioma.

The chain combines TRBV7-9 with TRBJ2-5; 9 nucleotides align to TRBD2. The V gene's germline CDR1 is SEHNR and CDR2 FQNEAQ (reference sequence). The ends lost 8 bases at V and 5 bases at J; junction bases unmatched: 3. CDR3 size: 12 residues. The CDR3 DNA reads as TGTGCCAGCTCCAGCGGGAGGGAGACCCAGTACTTC. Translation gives CASSSGRETQYF.

CDR3 in amino acids: CASSPRRGLADLRDEQFF. The CDR3 DNA reads TGCGCCAGCAGCCCCAGAAGAGGCCTAGCGGACCTTCGGGATGAGCAGTTCTTC. This chain links TRBV4-3 with TRBJ2-1; 7 nucleotides match TRBD2. This CDR3 spans 18 amino acids. The V segment lost 4 bases and the J segment 8 bases; nucleotides outside the gene matches: 20. Germline CDR1 is LGHNA and CDR2 is YSLEER.

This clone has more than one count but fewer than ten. The CDR3 loop is CASIPGTGGDSPLHF. Written as DNA, the CDR3 is TGTGCCAGCATACCCGGGACAGGGGGGGATTCACCCCTCCACTTT. The chain combines TRBV6-1 with TRBJ1-6; TRBD1 matches 11 bases. J was trimmed by 8 bases and V by 7 bases; bases with no gene match: 7. This CDR3 is 15 amino acids long. Germline V gene lookup returns CDR1 MNHNS and CDR2 SASEGT.

CDR3 DNA: TGTGCCAGCAGCTCCGGGACCGGCGCGAACACCGGGGAGCTGTTTTTT. This translates into CASSSGTGANTGELFF. This chain links TRBV5-6 with TRBJ2-2; D is tentatively TRBD1 or TRBD2 (5 bases each). The V end lost 3 bases, the J end lost 0 bases, and 12 bases lay between the germline ends. The CDR3 has 16 amino acids. The germline CDR1 and CDR2 sequences are SGHDT and YYEEEE.

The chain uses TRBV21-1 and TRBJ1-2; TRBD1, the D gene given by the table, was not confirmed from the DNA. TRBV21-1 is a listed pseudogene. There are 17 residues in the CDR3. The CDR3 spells CANHPPGQGARNYGYTF. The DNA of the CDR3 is TGTGCCAACCACCCACCGGGACAGGGGGCGCGGAACTATGGCTACACCTTC.

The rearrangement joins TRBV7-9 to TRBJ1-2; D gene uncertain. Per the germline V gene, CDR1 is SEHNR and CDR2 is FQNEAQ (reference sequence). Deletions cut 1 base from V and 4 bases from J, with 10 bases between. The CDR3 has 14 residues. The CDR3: CASSLDRGGYGYTF. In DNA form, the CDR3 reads TGTGCCAGCAGCTTAGACCGAGGAGGCTATGGCTACACCTTC.

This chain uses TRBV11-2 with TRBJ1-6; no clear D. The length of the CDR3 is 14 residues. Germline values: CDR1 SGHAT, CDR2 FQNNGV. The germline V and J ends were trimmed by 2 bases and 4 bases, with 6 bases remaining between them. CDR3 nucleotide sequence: TGTGCCAGCAGCTTAACCGGGTATAATTCACCCCTCCACTTT. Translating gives CASSLTGYNSPLHF. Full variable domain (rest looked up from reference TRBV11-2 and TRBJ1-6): EAGVAQSPRYKIIEKRQSVAFWCNPISGHATLYWYQQILGQGPKLLIQFQNNGVVDDSQLPKDRFSAERLKGVDSTLKIQPAKLEDSAVYLCASSLTGYNSPLHFGNGTRLTVT.

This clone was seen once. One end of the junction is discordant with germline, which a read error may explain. CDR3 sequence: CASSPFTGQGHF. The CDR3 bases are TGTGCCAGCAGCCCCTTTACGGGACAGGGGCACTTC. The V gene is TRBV7-8, the J gene TRBJ2-7; 10 nucleotides line up with TRBD1. Per germline, CDR1 SGHVS and CDR2 FQNEAQ. This CDR3 comprises 12 residues.

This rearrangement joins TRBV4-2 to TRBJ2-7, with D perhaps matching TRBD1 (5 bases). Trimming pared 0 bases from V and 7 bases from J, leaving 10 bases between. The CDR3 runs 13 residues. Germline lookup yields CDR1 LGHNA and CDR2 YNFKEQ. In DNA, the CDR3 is TGTGCCAGCAGCCAAGATTCAAGGGGAGAGCAGTACTTC. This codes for CASSQDSRGEQYF.

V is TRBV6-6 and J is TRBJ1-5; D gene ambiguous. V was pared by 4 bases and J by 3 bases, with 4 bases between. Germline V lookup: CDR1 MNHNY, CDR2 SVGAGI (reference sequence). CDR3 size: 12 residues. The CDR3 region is CASSLPNQPQHF. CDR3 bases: TGTGCCAGCAGTTTACCCAATCAGCCCCAGCATTTT.

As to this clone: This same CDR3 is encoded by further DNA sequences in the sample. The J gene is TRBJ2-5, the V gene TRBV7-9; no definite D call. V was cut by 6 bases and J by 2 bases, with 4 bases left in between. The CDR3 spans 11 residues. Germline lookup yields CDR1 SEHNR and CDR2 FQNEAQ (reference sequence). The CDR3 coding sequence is TGTGCCAGCAGTTCACAAGAGACCCAGTACTTC. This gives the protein CASSSQETQYF. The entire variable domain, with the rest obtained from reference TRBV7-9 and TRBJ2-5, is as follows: DTGVSQNPRHKITKRGQNVTFRCDPISEHNRLYWYRQTLGQGPEFLTYFQNEAQLEKSRLLSDRFSAERPKGSFSTLEIQRTEQGDSAMYLCASSSQETQYFGPGTRLLVL.

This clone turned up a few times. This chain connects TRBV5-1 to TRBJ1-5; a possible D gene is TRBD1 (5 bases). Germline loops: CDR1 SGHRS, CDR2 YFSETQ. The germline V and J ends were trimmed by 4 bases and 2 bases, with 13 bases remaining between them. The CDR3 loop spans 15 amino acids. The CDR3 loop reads CASSPYPGGNQPQHF. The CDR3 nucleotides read TGCGCCAGCAGCCCCTATCCGGGGGGCAATCAGCCCCAGCATTTT. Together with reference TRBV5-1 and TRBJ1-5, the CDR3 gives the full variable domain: KAGVTQTPRYLIKTRGQQVTLSCSPISGHRSVSWYQQTPGQGLQFLFEYFSETQRNKGNFPGRFSGRQFSNSRSEMNVSTLELGDSALYLCASSPYPGGNQPQHFGDGTRLSIL.

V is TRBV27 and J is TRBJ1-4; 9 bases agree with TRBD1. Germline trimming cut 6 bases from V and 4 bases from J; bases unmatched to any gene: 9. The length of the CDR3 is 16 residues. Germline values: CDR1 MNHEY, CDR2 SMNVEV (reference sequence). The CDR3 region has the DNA TGTGCCAGCAGACCGGACAGGGGCCTTCTTAATGAAAAACTGTTTTTT. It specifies CASRPDRGLLNEKLFF.

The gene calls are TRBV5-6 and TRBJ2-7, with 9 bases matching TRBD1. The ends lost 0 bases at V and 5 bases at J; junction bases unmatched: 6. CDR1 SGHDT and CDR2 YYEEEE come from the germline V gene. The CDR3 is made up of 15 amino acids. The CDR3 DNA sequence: TGTGCCAGCAGCTTGGGCGGGACAGGGCACAACGAGCAGTACTTC. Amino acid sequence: CASSLGGTGHNEQYF.

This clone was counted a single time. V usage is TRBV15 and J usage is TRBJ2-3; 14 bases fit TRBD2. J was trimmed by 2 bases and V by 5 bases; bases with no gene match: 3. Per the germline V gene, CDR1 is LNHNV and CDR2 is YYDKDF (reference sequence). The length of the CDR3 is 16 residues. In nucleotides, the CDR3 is TGTGCCACCAGCGGGACTAGCGGGGGCCACACAGATACGCAGTATTTT. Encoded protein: CATSGTSGGHTDTQYF.

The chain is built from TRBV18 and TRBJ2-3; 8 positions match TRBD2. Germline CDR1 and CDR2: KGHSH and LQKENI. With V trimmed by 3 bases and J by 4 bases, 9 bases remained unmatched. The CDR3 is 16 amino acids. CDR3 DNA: TGTGCCAGCTCACCCCCTTTTTCGGGGGGGGCAGATACGCAGTATTTT. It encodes CASSPPFSGGADTQYF.

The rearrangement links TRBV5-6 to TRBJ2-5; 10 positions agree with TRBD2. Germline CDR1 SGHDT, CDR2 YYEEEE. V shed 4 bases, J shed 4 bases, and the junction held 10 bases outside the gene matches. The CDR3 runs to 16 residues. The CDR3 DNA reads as TGTGCCAGCAGCCCCCCGTGGGGACTAGCGCCAGAGACCCAGTACTTC. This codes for CASSPPWGLAPETQYF.

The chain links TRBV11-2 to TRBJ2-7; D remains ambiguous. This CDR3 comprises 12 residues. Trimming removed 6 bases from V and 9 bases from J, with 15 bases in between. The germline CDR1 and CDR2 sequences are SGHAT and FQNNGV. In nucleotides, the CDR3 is TGTGCCAGCAGTTCCACCCGACAATTGCAGTACTTC. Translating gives CASSSTRQLQYF.

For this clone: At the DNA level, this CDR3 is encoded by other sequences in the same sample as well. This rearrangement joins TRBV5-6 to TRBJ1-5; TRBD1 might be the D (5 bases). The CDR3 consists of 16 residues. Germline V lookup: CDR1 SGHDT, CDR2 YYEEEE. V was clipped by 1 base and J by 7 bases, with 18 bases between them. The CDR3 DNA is TGTGCCAGCAGCTTGTTCGGCCAGGGAGAGAGACAGCCCCAGCATTTT. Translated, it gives CASSLFGQGERQPQHF. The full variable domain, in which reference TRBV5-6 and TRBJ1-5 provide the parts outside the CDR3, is DAGVTQSPTHLIKTRGQQVTLRCSPKSGHDTVSWYQQALGQGPQFIFQYYEEEERQRGNFPDRFSGHQFPNYSSELNVNALLLGDSALYLCASSLFGQGERQPQHFGDGTRLSIL.